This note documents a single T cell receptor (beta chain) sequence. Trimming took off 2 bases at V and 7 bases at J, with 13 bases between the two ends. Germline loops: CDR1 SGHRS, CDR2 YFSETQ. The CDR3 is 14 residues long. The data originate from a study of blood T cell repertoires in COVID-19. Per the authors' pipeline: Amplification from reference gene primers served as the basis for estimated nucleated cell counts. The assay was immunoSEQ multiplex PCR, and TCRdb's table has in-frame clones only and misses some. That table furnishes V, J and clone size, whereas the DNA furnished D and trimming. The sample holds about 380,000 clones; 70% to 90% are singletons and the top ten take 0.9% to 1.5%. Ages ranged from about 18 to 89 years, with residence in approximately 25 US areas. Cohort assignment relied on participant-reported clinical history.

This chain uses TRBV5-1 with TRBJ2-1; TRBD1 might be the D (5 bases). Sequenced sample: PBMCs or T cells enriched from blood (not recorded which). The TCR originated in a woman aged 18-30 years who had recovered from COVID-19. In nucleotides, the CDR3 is TGCGCCAGCAGCTTAGGGGCACGGAAAAATGAGCAGTTCTTC. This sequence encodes CASSLGARKNEQFF.